These T cell receptor beta chains were read from a single sample in a study of T cell responses to AZD1222 COVID-19 vaccine. Produced via immunoSEQ multiplex PCR; TCRdb's table is partial and in-frame only. In the table there are roughly 150,000 clones, over 85% of which are singletons. The material was peripheral blood, obtained on day 0 of AZD1222 vaccination. These receptor sequences come from an adult in good health. Both conserved end residues are part of each CDR3. Each record gives: clone size, J gene, D gene, V gene, CDR3 DNA, CDR3 protein. D genes are given only for firm matches. The listing skips clone size in some rows; elsewhere it reads once, few, many or a size class.

-,TRBJ2-1,TRBD1,TRBV18,TGTGCCAGCTCGCCCGACAGGGGGCGCATCGACAATGAGCAGTTCTTC,CASSPDRGRIDNEQFF
-,TRBJ2-3,TRBD2,TRBV6-5,TGTGCCACCTTACTAGCGGGGGGGCTCAAAGATACGCAGTATTTT,CATLLAGGLKDTQYF
-,TRBJ1-2,-,TRBV28,TGTGCCAGCAGTTTAGAGGGGCTAGGCTATGGCTACACCTTC,CASSLEGLGYGYTF
-,TRBJ2-7,-,TRBV4-3,TGCGCCAGCAGCCAAGAGGACCGCCGGACCTCCGAGCAGTACTTC,CASSQEDRRTSEQYF
once,TRBJ2-7,-,TRBV27,TGTGCCAGCAGTCCAAAAGTAACCGGGACGGAGTACTTC,CASSPKVTGTEYF
-,TRBJ1-1,-,TRBV11-2,TGTGCCAGCAGCCCGCGACAGGATGGGGTCACTGAAGCTTTCTTT,CASSPRQDGVTEAFF
-,TRBJ1-6,-,TRBV28,TGTGCCAGCAGTTTGGACAGATCCTATAATTCACCCCTCCACTTT,CASSLDRSYNSPLHF
once,TRBJ1-5,-,TRBV19,TGTGCCAGTAGTCGGAATAATCCGGGGAGGGGCAATCAGCCCCAGCATTTT,CASSRNNPGRGNQPQHF
-,TRBJ1-5,-,TRBV9,TGTGCCAGCAGCGCGGACGGAAATCAGCCCCAGCATTTT,CASSADGNQPQHF
-,TRBJ2-7,TRBD2,TRBV2,TGTGCCAGCACCGGGGAGGGCGAGCAGTACTTC,CASTGEGEQYF
-,TRBJ2-1,-,TRBV3-1/TRBV3-2,TGTGCCAGCAGCCTAACTAGAGATGAGCAGTTCTTC,CASSLTRDEQFF
-,TRBJ1-2,TRBD1,TRBV19,TGTGCCAGTAGTATAATCGGGACAGGGGACTATGGCTACACCTTC,CASSIIGTGDYGYTF
-,TRBJ2-7,-,TRBV27,TGTGCCAGCAGTTTAACGGCCAGTACCTACGAGCAGTACTTC,CASSLTASTYEQYF
-,TRBJ2-7,TRBD2,TRBV14,TGTGCCAGCAGCTTAATAGCGGGAGTCAGGTACGAGCAGTACTTC,CASSLIAGVRYEQYF
-,TRBJ2-2,TRBD2,TRBV5-1,TGCGCCAGCAGCTTGGCCCTAGCGGGAAACACCGGGGAGCTGTTTTTT,CASSLALAGNTGELFF
-,TRBJ2-3,-,TRBV5-4,TGTGCCAGCAGCTTGGTGGGGGAGGATACGCAGTATTTT,CASSLVGEDTQYF
-,TRBJ1-1,-,TRBV4-1,TGCGCCAGCAGCCCCCCGTGGGGGTCCTCCATGAACACTGAAGCTTTCTTT,CASSPPWGSSMNTEAFF
-,TRBJ2-1,TRBD1,TRBV6-6,TGTGCCAGCAGTTACGGACAGGGTACGCAGTTCTTC,CASSYGQGTQFF
-,TRBJ1-1,TRBD1,TRBV5-1,TGCGCCAGCAGCTTCGGGACAGGGACTGAAGCTTTCTTT,CASSFGTGTEAFF
-,TRBJ1-1,-,TRBV7-9,TGTGCCAGCAGCTATAACAGTGGGGAAGCTTTCTTT,CASSYNSGEAFF
-,TRBJ1-5,-,TRBV6-5,TGTGCCAGCAGGACGGACAGAGGAGGGAATCAGCCCCAGCATTTT,CASRTDRGGNQPQHF
-,TRBJ2-2,-,TRBV2,TGTGCCAGCAGTAGAGATTCCCCTTGGACAGCCACCGGGGAGCTGTTTTTT,CASSRDSPWTATGELFF
-,TRBJ2-1,-,TRBV6-5,TGTGCCAGCAGTCGGACGGAGACCTCCTACAATGAGCAGTTCTTC,CASSRTETSYNEQFF
-,TRBJ1-2,-,TRBV6-5,TGTGCCAGCAGTTCCCGAAGCAGTTTCTATGGCTACACCTTC,CASSSRSSFYGYTF
-,TRBJ1-3,-,TRBV5-4,TGTGCCAGCAGCTTTGGGACCCCGGGGGCTGGAAACACCATATATTTT,CASSFGTPGAGNTIYF
-,TRBJ2-7,TRBD2,TRBV5-1,TGCGCCAGCAGCTTGGAGGGTGCGGGAGGGCCCCCCTACGAGCAGTACTTC,CASSLEGAGGPPYEQYF
once,TRBJ1-4,-,TRBV7-9,TGTGCCAGCAGCAGGGACCTAAATGAAAAACTGTTTTTT,CASSRDLNEKLFF